The subject of this entry is one TCR beta chain. Sequencing was performed with immunoSEQ multiplex PCR; in TCRdb, only in-frame clones are kept and a portion is missing. The sample has tens of thousands of clones, over 70% seen once. Time point denoted: pretreatment peripheral blood. The data belong to a study of PD-L1 blockade in urothelial cancer. Sequenced here: PBMCs, sampled around atezolizumab (anti-PD-L1) treatment. This clonotype was sampled from a man in his sixties with urothelial cancer.

The CDR3 DNA follows: TGTGCCAGCAGCGTGACTAGCGGGCACAATGAGCAGTTCTTC. Translation: CASSVTSGHNEQFF. This chain uses TRBV11-2 with TRBJ2-1, with TRBD2 matching over 10 bases. V shed 5 bases and J 5 bases; nucleotides not matched to a gene: 3. The CDR3 consists of 14 residues. Looked up from germline, CDR1 is SGHAT and CDR2 is FQNNGV.